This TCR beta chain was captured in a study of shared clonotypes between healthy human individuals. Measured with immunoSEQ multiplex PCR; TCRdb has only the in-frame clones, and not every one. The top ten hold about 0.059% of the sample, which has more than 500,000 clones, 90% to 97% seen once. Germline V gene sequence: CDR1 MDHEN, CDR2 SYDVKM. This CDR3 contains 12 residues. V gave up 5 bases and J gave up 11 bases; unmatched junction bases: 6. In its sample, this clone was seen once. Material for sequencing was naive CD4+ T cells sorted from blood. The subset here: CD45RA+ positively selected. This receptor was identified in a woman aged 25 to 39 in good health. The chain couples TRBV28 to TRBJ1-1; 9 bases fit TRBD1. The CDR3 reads CASSLTGTGAFF. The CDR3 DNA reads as TGTGCCAGCAGTCTCACCGGGACAGGGGCTTTCTTT.